This is a list of T cell receptor beta chains from one sample in a study of low-dose radiotherapy and immunotherapy resistance in tumors. TCRdb called the reads again in MiXCR, with one record for every CDR3 protein. The sample lists roughly 56,000 distinct CDR3 sequences, around 23% seen once, with about 7% in the top ten. The sequencing here drew on PBMCs, taken after low-dose radiotherapy plus immunotherapy. The receptors were sampled from a male donor with prostate cancer. Each CDR3 is given with its conserved first and last residue. A D gene is named only where the DNA matches it firmly. The size entry is marked missing in some rows and otherwise reads once, few, many or a size class.

NA	many	TRBJ1-5	TRBV6-1	CASRTLGSGGNQPQHF	TGTGCCAGCAGAACGCTTGGAAGCGGAGGCAATCAGCCCCAGCATTTT
TRBD2	many	TRBJ2-1	TRBV6-2/TRBV6-3	CASRESGTRGFDEQFF	TGTGCCAGCAGGGAATCCGGGACTAGAGGTTTCGATGAGCAGTTCTTC
NA	once	TRBJ2-3	TRBV29-1	CSVAGTRASTDTQYF	TGCAGCGTTGCCGGGACACGTGCTAGCACAGATACGCAGTATTTT
NA	medium-sized	TRBJ2-1	TRBV7-8	CASSLNPGLEQFF	TGTGCCAGCAGCTTGAACCCGGGACTTGAGCAGTTCTTC
TRBD1	NA	TRBJ2-7	TRBV5-1	CASSLAGTESYEQYF	TGCGCCAGCAGCTTGGCGGGGACAGAGTCCTACGAGCAGTACTTC
TRBD1	many	TRBJ1-1	TRBV30	CAWSAQDRANTEAFF	TGTGCCTGGAGTGCCCAAGACAGGGCTAACACTGAAGCTTTCTTT
NA	many	TRBJ2-5	TRBV7-6	CASHSSETQETQYF	TGTGCCAGCCATTCGAGCGAAACCCAAGAGACCCAGTACTTC
NA	NA	TRBJ2-7	TRBV20-1	CSARPLADYEQYF	TGCAGTGCTAGGCCCCTAGCAGATTACGAGCAGTACTTC
TRBD2	many	TRBJ2-3	TRBV3-1	CASSQEVAGGPPDTQYF	TGTGCCAGCAGCCAGGAAGTAGCGGGGGGGCCCCCAGATACGCAGTATTTT
NA	many	TRBJ1-2	TRBV11-2	CASSLEAGTNYGYTF	TGTGCCAGCAGCTTAGAGGCGGGGACAAACTATGGCTACACCTTC
TRBD1	many	TRBJ2-3	TRBV12-5	CASGDRDWADTQYF	TGTGCTAGTGGGGACAGGGACTGGGCAGATACGCAGTATTTT
NA	NA	TRBJ2-3	TRBV6-4	CASSNTGNPADTQYF	TGTGCCAGCAGTAATACAGGGAACCCAGCAGATACGCAGTATTTT
NA	many	TRBJ2-3	TRBV5-1	CASSWGRGRSGDTQYF	TGTGCCAGCAGCTGGGGCAGGGGCCGGAGCGGAGATACGCAGTATTTT
NA	NA	TRBJ1-1	TRBV2	CASSVKATPNEAFF	TGTGCCAGCAGTGTCAAAGCCACCCCCAATGAAGCTTTCTTT
TRBD1	many	TRBJ2-5	TRBV7-2	CASSKGQGGTQYF	TGTGCCAGCAGCAAGGGACAGGGGGGGACCCAGTACTTC
NA	many	TRBJ1-1	TRBV29-1	CSLSTGRQNTEAFF	TGCAGCCTTAGTACCGGACGGCAGAACACTGAAGCTTTCTTT
TRBD1	many	TRBJ2-1	TRBV11-2	CASSLPQGFTNEQFF	TGTGCCAGCAGCTTACCACAGGGGTTTACCAATGAGCAGTTCTTC
TRBD1	few	TRBJ2-7	TRBV20-1	CSARDQGTGTYEQYF	TGCAGTGCTAGAGATCAGGGGACAGGAACCTACGAGCAGTACTTC